The 5 T cell receptor beta chains below all came from one sample that was sequenced in a study of blood T cell repertoires in COVID-19. Data came from immunoSEQ multiplex PCR; TCRdb stores just in-frame clones and leaves some out. The sample holds roughly 250,000 clones, more than 85% seen once. Sequences were obtained from PBMCs or T cells enriched from blood (not recorded which). These receptors were obtained from a woman aged 50 to 60 who had recovered from COVID-19.

This sequence joins TRBV4-1 and TRBJ1-6; D perhaps matches TRBD1 (5 bases). Trimming took off 4 bases at V and 7 bases at J, with 11 bases between the two ends. This CDR3 has 14 residues. Germline CDR1 reads MGHRA; CDR2 reads YSYEKL. Here the CDR3 reads CASSPQGANSPLHF. CDR3 bases: TGCGCCAGCAGCCCGCAGGGCGCCAATTCACCCCTCCACTTT.

This chain links TRBV6-5 with TRBJ1-5, with D possibly matching TRBD1 (6 bases). Germline V gene data show CDR1 as MNHEY and CDR2 as SVGAGI. CDR3 length equals 13 residues. Trimming removed 7 bases at V and 7 bases at J, with 14 bases between. As DNA, the CDR3 is TGTGCCAGCACCACAGGGAAAGGACAGCCCCAGCATTTT. Its translation: CASTTGKGQPQHF.

The V call is TRBV11-2, the J call TRBJ2-2; the match to TRBD2 covers 11 bases. The J segment lost 2 bases and the V segment lost 7 bases, leaving 3 bases of the junction unmatched. Per the germline V gene, CDR1 is SGHAT and CDR2 is FQNNGV. The CDR3 spans 15 residues. The CDR3 DNA reads TGTGCCAGCACCGGGACTAGCGGTAACACCGGGGAGCTGTTTTTT. Translation: CASTGTSGNTGELFF.

The chain uses TRBV5-1 and TRBJ1-3, with a weak D call TRBD1 (5 bases). Trimming removed 4 bases from V and 7 bases from J, with 12 bases in between. CDR1 is SGHRS, CDR2 YFSETQ, per germline. The CDR3 runs to 13 residues. CDR3 residues: CASSGAGRNTIYF. CDR3 sequence (DNA): TGCGCCAGCAGCGGTGCAGGGAGGAACACCATATATTTT.

The chain couples TRBV3-1 (or the pseudogene TRBV3-2) to TRBJ1-2; D not resolved. V was trimmed by 1 base and J by 7 bases, leaving 13 bases between them. Germline lookup yields CDR1 LGHDT and CDR2 YNNKEL (reference sequence). The CDR3 is 14 amino acids. The DNA of the CDR3 is TGTGCCAGCAGCCAAGCGAAGGGAGCCGGTGGCTACACCTTC. Amino acid sequence: CASSQAKGAGGYTF.